This T cell receptor beta chain originates from a study of blood T cell repertoires in COVID-19. On the study more broadly: Sites across the United States, Italy and Spain contributed samples from acute and convalescent COVID-19.

In the study's own analysis: For nucleated cells, counts were estimated from reference gene primer amplification. The assay was immunoSEQ multiplex PCR, and TCRdb's table has in-frame clones only and misses some. V and J calls plus clone size are reproduced from that table; the DNA served to infer D and trimming. This table has 120,000 to 150,000 clones, around 89% appearing once. The participants were between about 18 and 90 years old and came from under 25 US areas. Participants' own reports of clinical history determined their cohort assignment. This clone was seen only once. This same CDR3 is encoded by further DNA sequences in the sample. The sequence derives from a woman younger than 45 with acute COVID-19. The sequencing sample was made of PBMCs or T cells enriched from blood (not recorded which).

CDR3 coding DNA: TGTGCCAGCAGCTTAGTTTCAGGGGGCGATCAGCCCCAGCATTTT. Its translation is CASSLVSGGDQPQHF. This chain connects TRBV7-2 to TRBJ1-5; 8 bases match TRBD1. V lost 1 base, J lost 5 bases, and 4 bases stayed unmatched. The CDR3 is made up of 15 amino acids. CDR1 is SGHTA, CDR2 FQGNSA, per germline.